This record concerns one TCR beta chain sequence. The entry originates in a study of blood T cell repertoires in COVID-19. Study-wide context: There were acute and convalescent COVID-19 samples, and they came from the United States, Italy and Spain.

Germline V gene lookup returns CDR1 MNHEY and CDR2 SVGAGI. Trimming cost V 7 bases and J 4 bases, with 16 bases left between them. This CDR3 is 14 amino acids long. In the original workflow: Amplification from reference gene primers served as the basis for estimated nucleated cell counts. Only in-frame clones appear in the TCRdb table, and some are missing; sequencing was by immunoSEQ multiplex PCR. That table is the source of V, J and clone size, and D and trimming were worked out from the DNA. The sample shows 250,000 to 300,000 clones, 75% to 90% of them seen only once. This receptor was taken from a woman aged 50 to 65 who had recovered from COVID-19. The V gene is TRBV6-5, the J gene TRBJ1-2; the D gene is possibly TRBD1 (5 bases). Input material: peripheral blood. CDR3 residues: CASKKGGQGYGYTF. The CDR3 nucleotides are TGTGCCAGCAAAAAGGGAGGGCAGGGCTATGGCTACACCTTC.